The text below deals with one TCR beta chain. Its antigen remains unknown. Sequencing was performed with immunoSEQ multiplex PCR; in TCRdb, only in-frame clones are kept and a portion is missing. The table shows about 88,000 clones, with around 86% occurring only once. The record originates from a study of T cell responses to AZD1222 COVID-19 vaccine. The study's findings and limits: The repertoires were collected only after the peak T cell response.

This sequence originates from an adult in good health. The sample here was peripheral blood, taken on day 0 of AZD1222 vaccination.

CDR3 sequence (DNA): TGCAGCGTCTCGGGACTAGCGGGAGGGCGTCTGGGCACAGATACGCAGTATTTT. Residues: CSVSGLAGGRLGTDTQYF. The chain is built from TRBV29-1 and TRBJ2-3; TRBD2 aligns across 16 bases. Germline CDR1 reads SQVTM; CDR2 reads ANQGSEA. V lost 6 bases to trimming and J lost 1 base; unmatched junction nucleotides: 10. CDR3 length: 18 residues.